One and the same sample provided the 3 T cell receptor beta chains below, sequenced in a study of cytomegalovirus exposure and HLA in healthy donors. Method: immunoSEQ multiplex PCR; TCRdb's copy keeps in-frame clones and lacks some. Among fewer than 65,000 clones, about 88% were seen once, and the ten largest hold roughly 15%. Sequencing was done on a sample of PBMCs. These receptors were collected from a woman between 18 and 29 years old in good health and CMV-seronegative.

The chain joins TRBV6-6 to TRBJ1-4, with a weak D call TRBD1 (6 bases). From germline, CDR1 is MNHNY and CDR2 SVGAGI (reference sequence). V lost 5 bases, J lost 4 bases, and 8 bases lay in between. The CDR3 covers 13 residues. The CDR3 protein is CASSGGGNEKLFF. As DNA, the CDR3 is TGTGCCAGCAGTGGGGGCGGTAATGAAAAACTGTTTTTT.

This clone has only one observation. The rearrangement joins TRBV11-3 to TRBJ2-7; 9 bases match TRBD2. V lost 6 bases to trimming and J lost 5 bases; unmatched junction nucleotides: 11. Germline loops: CDR1 SGHNT, CDR2 YENEEA. CDR3 length: 15 amino acids. CDR3 in amino acids: CASSPGLASSNEQYF. CDR3 in DNA: TGTGCCAGCAGTCCAGGACTAGCGTCTTCCAACGAGCAGTACTTC.

This chain uses TRBV7-3 with TRBJ2-5, with TRBD2 as a possible D gene (5 bases). Germline V gene lookup returns CDR1 SGHTA and CDR2 FQGTGA. V lost 0 bases and J lost 5, with 13 bases in between. The CDR3 runs 15 residues. CDR3 nucleotide sequence: TGTGCCAGCAGCTTAACCGGAAGCGGCGGGGAGACCCAGTACTTC. This sequence encodes CASSLTGSGGETQYF.